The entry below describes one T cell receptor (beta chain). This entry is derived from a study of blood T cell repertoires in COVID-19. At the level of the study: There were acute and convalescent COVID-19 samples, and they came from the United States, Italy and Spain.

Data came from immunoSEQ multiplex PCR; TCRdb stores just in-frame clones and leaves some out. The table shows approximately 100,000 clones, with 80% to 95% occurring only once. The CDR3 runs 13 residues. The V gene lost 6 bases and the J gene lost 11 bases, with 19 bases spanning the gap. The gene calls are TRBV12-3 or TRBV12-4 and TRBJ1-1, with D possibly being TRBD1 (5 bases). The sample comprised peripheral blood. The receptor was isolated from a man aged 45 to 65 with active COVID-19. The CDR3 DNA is TGTGCCAGCAGCAGAACAGGACAATGGATGGCTTTCTTT. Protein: CASSRTGQWMAFF.